The T cell receptor (beta chain) described here comes from a study of T-cell reconstitution after alpha-beta-depleted transplantation in children. The study's findings and limits: T cells produced anew were the main source of T-cell counts and diversity one year after transplant. The study traced high day-60 TCRbeta diversity in some patients to surviving recipient T cells and thymic progenitors. Alpha-beta T cells present about two months after transplant were reported to originate from several hundred expanded graft clones.

It was with unique molecular identifiers that the TCRbeta library was prepared. Each CDR3 protein is one row after TCRdb ran MiXCR on the PCR reads. Among roughly 48,000 distinct CDR3 sequences listed, roughly 5% were seen once. This clonotype has at least ten counts. Its antigen remains unidentified. This CDR3 is built from 15 residues. V gave up 3 bases and J gave up 6 bases; unmatched junction bases: 4. CDR1 and CDR2 (germline): DFQATT, SNEGSKA (reference sequence). Sequenced here: PBMCs, mostly from graft donor cells, sampled 60 days after TCRalphabeta/CD19-depleted stem cell transplant. The source of this sequence is a female patient aged 2-15 years who had a stem cell transplant for aplastic anemia, so the T cells may come from the graft donor. The chain recombines TRBV20-1 with TRBJ2-3; TRBD2 aligns across 15 bases. The CDR3 region has the DNA TGCAGTGCTAGGACCGGGACTAGCGGGAGGGATACGCAGTATTTT. Its translation: CSARTGTSGRDTQYF.